The 3 T cell receptor beta chains listed next were all sequenced from one sample in a study of OX40 agonist ivuxolimab in advanced cancers. The assay was immunoSEQ multiplex PCR, and TCRdb's table has in-frame clones only and misses some. The sample lists about 90,000 clones, around 88% occurring once. The sample consisted of CD4+ or CD8+ T cells sorted from blood, taken in a trial of the OX40 agonist ivuxolimab. The origin of the receptors is an adult with an advanced solid tumor such as melanoma, head and neck, liver or kidney cancer.

The chain uses TRBV30 and TRBJ1-1, with a weak D call TRBD1 (6 bases). Trimming pared 3 bases from V and 1 base from J, leaving 12 bases between. CDR3 length: 14 amino acids. Germline CDR1 is GTSNPN and CDR2 is SVGIG (reference sequence). The CDR3 reads CAWSYRAENTEAFF. DNA for the CDR3: TGTGCCTGGAGCTACAGGGCCGAGAACACTGAAGCTTTCTTT.

The chain employs TRBV11-2 and TRBJ2-1; D is undetermined. V gave up 0 bases and J gave up 8 bases, with 11 bases separating them. Germline V gene lookup returns CDR1 SGHAT and CDR2 FQNNGV. This CDR3 has 14 amino acids. The CDR3 spells CASSLDLLVHEQFF. CDR3 sequence (DNA): TGTGCCAGCAGCTTAGATCTTCTAGTTCATGAGCAGTTCTTC.

The chain has TRBV5-6 and TRBJ2-1; D unresolved. CDR3 length: 16 residues. With 1 base removed from V and 2 bases from J, the gap between germline ends came to 13 bases. Germline CDR1 and CDR2: SGHDT and YYEEEE. The CDR3 region is CASSLYRSRAYNEQFF. The DNA of the CDR3 is TGTGCCAGCAGCTTGTATCGGAGCCGTGCCTACAATGAGCAGTTCTTC. The full variable domain, rest sourced from reference TRBV5-6 and TRBJ2-1, is DAGVTQSPTHLIKTRGQQVTLRCSPKSGHDTVSWYQQALGQGPQFIFQYYEEEERQRGNFPDRFSGHQFPNYSSELNVNALLLGDSALYLCASSLYRSRAYNEQFFGPGTRLTVL.